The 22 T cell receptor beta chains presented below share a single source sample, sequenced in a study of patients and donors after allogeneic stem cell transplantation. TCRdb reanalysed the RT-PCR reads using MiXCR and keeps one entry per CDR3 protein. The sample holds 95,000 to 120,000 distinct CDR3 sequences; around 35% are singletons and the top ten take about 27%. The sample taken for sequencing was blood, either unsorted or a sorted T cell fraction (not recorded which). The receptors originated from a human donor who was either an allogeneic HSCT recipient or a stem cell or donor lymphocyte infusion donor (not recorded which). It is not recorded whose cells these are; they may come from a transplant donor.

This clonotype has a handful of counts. In nucleotides, the CDR3 is TGCAGTGCCCCCCCGACAGGGGGCCCCGATGGCTACACCTTC. Protein: CSAPPTGGPDGYTF. The V call is TRBV20-1, the J call TRBJ1-2, with TRBD1 matching 10 bases. Per the germline V gene, CDR1 is DFQATT and CDR2 is SNEGSKA (reference sequence). V shed 6 bases and J 6 bases; nucleotides not matched to a gene: 10. The CDR3 is 14 amino acids.

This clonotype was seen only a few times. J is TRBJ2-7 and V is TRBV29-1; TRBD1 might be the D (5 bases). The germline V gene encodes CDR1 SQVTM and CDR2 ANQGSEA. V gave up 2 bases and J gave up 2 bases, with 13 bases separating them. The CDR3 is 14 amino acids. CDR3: CSVEWQDKPYEQYF. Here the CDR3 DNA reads TGCAGCGTTGAATGGCAGGACAAGCCCTACGAGCAGTACTTC.

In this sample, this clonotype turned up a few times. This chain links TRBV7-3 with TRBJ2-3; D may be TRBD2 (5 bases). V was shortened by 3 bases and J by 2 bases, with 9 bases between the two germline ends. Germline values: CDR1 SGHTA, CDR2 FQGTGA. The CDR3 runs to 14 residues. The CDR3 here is CASSFSAFTDTQYF. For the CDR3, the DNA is TGTGCCAGCAGCTTTAGCGCCTTCACAGATACGCAGTATTTT.

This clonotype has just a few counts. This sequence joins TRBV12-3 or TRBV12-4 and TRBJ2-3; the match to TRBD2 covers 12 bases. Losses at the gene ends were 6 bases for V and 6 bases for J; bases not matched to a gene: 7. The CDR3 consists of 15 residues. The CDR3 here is CASRPTSGRSDTQYF. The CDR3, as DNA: TGTGCCAGCAGGCCTACTAGCGGGAGGTCGGATACGCAGTATTTT.

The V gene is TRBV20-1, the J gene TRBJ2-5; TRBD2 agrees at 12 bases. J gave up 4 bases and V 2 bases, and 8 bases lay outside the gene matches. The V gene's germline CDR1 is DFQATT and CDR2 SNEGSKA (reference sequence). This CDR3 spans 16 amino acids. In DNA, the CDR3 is TGCAGTGCTAGATCTACGACTAGCGGGAGAGGAGAGACCCAGTACTTC. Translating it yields CSARSTTSGRGETQYF.

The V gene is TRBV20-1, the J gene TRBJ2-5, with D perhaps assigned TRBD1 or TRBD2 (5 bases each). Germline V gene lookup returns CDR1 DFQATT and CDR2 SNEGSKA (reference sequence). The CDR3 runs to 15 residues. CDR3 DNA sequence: TGCAGCCCTCAGGGAAGCGCGGGCTACAAAGAGACCCAGTACTTC. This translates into CSPQGSAGYKETQYF.

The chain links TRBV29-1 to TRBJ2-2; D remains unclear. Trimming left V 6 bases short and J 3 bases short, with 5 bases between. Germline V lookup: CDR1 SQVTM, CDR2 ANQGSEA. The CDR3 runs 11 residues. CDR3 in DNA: TGCAGCGTCGGAGACACCGGGGAGCTGTTTTTT. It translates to CSVGDTGELFF.

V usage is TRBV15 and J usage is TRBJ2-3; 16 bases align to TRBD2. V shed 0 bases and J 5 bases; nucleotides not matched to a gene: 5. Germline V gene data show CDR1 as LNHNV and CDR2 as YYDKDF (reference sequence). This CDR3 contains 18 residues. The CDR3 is CATSRDRGTSGREDTQYF. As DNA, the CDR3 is TGTGCCACCAGCAGAGATAGGGGGACTAGCGGGAGGGAAGATACGCAGTATTTT.

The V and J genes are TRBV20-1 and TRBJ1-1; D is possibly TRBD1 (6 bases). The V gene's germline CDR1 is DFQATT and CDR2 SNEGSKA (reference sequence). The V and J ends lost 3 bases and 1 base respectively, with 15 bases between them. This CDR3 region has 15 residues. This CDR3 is CSAREGGGGNTEAFF. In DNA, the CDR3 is TGCAGTGCTAGGGAGGGTGGAGGGGGGAACACTGAAGCTTTCTTT.

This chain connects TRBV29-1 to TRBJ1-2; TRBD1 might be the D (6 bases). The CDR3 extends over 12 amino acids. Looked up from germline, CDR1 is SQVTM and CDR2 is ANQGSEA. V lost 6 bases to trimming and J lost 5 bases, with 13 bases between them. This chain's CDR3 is CSVATGRYGYTF. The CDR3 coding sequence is TGCAGCGTCGCCACAGGGAGATATGGCTACACCTTC. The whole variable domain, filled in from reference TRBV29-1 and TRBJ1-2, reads SAVISQKPSRDICQRGTSLTIQCQVDSQVTMMFWYRQQPGQSLTLIATANQGSEATYESGFVIDKFPISRPNLTFSTLTVSNMSPEDSSIYLCSVATGRYGYTFGSGTRLTVV.

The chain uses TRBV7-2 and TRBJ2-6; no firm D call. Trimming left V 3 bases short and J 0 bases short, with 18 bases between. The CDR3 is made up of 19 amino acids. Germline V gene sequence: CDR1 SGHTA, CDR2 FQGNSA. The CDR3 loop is CASSFGGDRFGSGANVLTF. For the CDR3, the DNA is TGTGCCAGCAGCTTTGGTGGGGATCGGTTTGGCTCTGGGGCCAACGTCCTGACTTTC.

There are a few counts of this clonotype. CDR3 protein: CASSRSTDVNEKLFF. Here the CDR3 DNA reads TGCGCCAGCAGCCGATCGACCGACGTTAATGAAAAACTGTTTTTT. The genes are TRBV5-1 and TRBJ1-4, with D unresolved. Trimming cost V 4 bases and J 4 bases, with 14 bases left between them. Germline-derived CDR1 and CDR2 are SGHRS and YFSETQ. This CDR3 comprises 15 residues.

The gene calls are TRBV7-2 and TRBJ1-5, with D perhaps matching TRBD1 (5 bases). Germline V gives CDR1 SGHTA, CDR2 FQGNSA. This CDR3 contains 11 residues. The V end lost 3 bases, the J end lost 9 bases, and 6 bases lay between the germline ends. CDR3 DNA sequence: TGTGCCAGCAGCTTGAGGGGGCCCCAGCATTTT. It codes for CASSLRGPQHF. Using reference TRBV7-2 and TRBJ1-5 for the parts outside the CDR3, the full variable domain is GAGVSQSPSNKVTEKGKDVELRCDPISGHTALYWYRQSLGQGLEFLIYFQGNSAPDKSGLPSDRFSAERTGGSVSTLTIQRTQQEDSAVYLCASSLRGPQHFGDGTRLSIL.

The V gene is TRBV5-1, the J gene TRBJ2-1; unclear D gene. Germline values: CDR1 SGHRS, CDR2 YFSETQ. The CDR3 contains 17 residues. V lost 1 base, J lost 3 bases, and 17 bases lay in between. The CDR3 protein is CASSLTPENIFYNEQFF. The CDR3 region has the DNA TGCGCCAGCAGCTTGACACCGGAGAACATATTCTACAATGAGCAGTTCTTC.

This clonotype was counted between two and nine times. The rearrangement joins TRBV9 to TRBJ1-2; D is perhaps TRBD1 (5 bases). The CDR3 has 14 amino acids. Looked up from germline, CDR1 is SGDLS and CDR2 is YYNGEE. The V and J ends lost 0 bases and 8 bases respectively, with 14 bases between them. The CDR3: CASSVAEEGRGYTF. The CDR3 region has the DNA TGTGCCAGCAGCGTAGCTGAGGAGGGGAGAGGCTACACCTTC.

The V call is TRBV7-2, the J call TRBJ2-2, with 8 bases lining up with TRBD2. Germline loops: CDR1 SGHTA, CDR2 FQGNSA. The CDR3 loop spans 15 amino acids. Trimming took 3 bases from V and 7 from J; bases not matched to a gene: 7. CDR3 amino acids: CASSFSGLVIGELFF. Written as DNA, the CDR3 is TGTGCCAGCAGCTTCTCGGGACTAGTGATCGGGGAGCTGTTTTTT. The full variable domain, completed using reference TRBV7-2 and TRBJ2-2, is GAGVSQSPSNKVTEKGKDVELRCDPISGHTALYWYRQSLGQGLEFLIYFQGNSAPDKSGLPSDRFSAERTGGSVSTLTIQRTQQEDSAVYLCASSFSGLVIGELFFGEGSRLTVL.

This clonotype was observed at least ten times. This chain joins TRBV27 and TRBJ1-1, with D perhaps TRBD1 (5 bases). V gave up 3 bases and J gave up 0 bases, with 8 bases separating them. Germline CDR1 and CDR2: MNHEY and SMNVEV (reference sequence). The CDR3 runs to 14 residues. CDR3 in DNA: TGTGCCAGCAGTTTCATGGGGGTGAACACTGAAGCTTTCTTT. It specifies CASSFMGVNTEAFF.

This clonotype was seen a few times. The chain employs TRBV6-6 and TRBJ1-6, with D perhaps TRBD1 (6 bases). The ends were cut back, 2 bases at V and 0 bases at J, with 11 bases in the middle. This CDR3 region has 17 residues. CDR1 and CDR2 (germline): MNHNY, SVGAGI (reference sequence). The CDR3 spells CASSYTTGSSYNSPLHF. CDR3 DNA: TGTGCCAGCAGTTACACCACAGGGAGCTCCTATAATTCACCCCTCCACTTT.

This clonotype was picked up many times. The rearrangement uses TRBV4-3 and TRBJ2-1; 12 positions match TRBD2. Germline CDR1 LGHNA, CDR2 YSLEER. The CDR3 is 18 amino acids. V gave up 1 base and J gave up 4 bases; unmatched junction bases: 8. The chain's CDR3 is CASSQALAGGYTYNEQFF. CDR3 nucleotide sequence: TGCGCCAGCAGCCAAGCACTAGCGGGAGGATATACGTACAATGAGCAGTTCTTC.

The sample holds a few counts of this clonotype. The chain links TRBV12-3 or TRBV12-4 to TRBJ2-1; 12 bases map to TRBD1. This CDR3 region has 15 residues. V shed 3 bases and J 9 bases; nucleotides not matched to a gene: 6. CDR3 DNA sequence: TGTGCCAGCAGTTTGTCCGGGACAGGGGGCTTTGAGCAGTTCTTC. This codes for CASSLSGTGGFEQFF.

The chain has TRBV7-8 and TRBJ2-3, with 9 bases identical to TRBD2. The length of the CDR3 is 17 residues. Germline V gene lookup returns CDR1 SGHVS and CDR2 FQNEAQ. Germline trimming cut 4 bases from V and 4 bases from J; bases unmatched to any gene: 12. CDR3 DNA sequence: TGTGCCAGCAGCTCCTGGGAGCGCGGGAGGGGGGCAGATACGCAGTATTTT. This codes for CASSSWERGRGADTQYF.

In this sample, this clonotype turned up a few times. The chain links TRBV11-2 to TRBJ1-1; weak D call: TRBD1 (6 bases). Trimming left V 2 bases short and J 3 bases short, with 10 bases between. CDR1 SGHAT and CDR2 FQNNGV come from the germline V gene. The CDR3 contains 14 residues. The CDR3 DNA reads TGTGCCAGCAGCTTACGGCAGGGGCACACTGAAGCTTTCTTT. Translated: CASSLRQGHTEAFF.